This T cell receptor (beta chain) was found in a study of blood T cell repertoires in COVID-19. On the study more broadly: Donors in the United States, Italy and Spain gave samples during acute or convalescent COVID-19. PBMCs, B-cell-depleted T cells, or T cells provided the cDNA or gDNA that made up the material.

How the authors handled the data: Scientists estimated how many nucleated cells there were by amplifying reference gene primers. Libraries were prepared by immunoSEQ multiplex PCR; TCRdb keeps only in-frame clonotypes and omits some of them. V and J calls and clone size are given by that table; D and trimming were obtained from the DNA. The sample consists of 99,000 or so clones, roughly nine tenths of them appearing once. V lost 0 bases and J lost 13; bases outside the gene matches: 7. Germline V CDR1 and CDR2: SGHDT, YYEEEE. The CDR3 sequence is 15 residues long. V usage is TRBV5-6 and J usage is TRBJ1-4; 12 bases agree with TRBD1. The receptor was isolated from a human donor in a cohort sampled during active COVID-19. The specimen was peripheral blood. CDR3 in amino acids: CASSLAGTGGLLLFF. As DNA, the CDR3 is TGTGCCAGCAGCTTGGCCGGGACAGGGGGCTTATTACTGTTTTTT.